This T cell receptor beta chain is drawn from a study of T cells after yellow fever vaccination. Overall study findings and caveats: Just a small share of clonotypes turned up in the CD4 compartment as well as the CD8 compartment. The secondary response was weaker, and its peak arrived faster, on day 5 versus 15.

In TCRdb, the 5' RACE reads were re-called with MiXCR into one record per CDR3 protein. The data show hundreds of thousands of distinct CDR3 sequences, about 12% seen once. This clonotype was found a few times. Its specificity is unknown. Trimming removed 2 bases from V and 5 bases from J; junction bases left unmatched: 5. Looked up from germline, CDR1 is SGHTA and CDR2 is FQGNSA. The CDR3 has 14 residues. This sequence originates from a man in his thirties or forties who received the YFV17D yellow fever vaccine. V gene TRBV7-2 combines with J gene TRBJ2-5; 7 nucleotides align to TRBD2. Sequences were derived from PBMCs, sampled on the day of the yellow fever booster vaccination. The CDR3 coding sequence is TGTGCCAGCAGCTTAAGCGGGACCGTTGAGACCCAGTACTTC. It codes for CASSLSGTVETQYF.